The 26 T cell receptor beta chains below were found in one sample sequenced in a study of cytomegalovirus exposure and HLA in healthy donors. PCR was performed using 60 Vbeta and 13 Jbeta primers. Sequencing was performed with immunoSEQ multiplex PCR; in TCRdb, only in-frame clones are kept and a portion is missing. The sample lists 150,000 to 200,000 clones, less than 85% occurring once. Specimen: PBMCs. Every receptor here comes from a boy between 5 and 17 years old in good health and CMV-seronegative.

The chain couples TRBV4-1 to TRBJ1-4, with 9 bases fitting TRBD1. The V segment lost 1 base and the J segment 0 bases; nucleotides outside the gene matches: 6. CDR1 is MGHRA, CDR2 YSYEKL, per germline. CDR3 length equals 18 residues. The CDR3 nucleotides are TGCGCCAGCAGCCAAGGGACAGGGGATTATCCAACTAATGAAAAACTGTTTTTT. Its protein product is CASSQGTGDYPTNEKLFF.

A few counts support this clone. The chain carries TRBV6-4 and TRBJ2-3, with 9 positions matching TRBD2. Germline trimming cut 0 bases from V and 0 bases from J; bases unmatched to any gene: 1. Germline loops: CDR1 MRHNA, CDR2 SNTAGT. The CDR3 is 16 residues long. The CDR3 here is CASSDSAGGSTDTQYF. CDR3 DNA sequence: TGTGCCAGCAGTGACTCCGCGGGGGGGAGCACAGATACGCAGTATTTT.

This chain uses TRBV7-9 with TRBJ1-6, with D unresolved. V lost 5 bases and J lost 5, with 7 bases in between. The CDR3 runs to 13 residues. Germline CDR1 is SEHNR and CDR2 is FQNEAQ (reference sequence). CDR3 sequence: CASSARDNSPLHF. DNA for the CDR3: TGTGCCAGCAGCGCCCGGGATAATTCACCCCTCCACTTT.

The CDR3 region has the DNA TGTGCCAGTAGTATGACATCTCTTGGCTACACCTTC. It yields the protein CASSMTSLGYTF. The gene calls are TRBV19 and TRBJ1-2; unclear D gene. The V gene's germline CDR1 is LNHDA and CDR2 SQIVND (reference sequence). The CDR3 has 12 amino acids. Trimming removed 3 bases at V and 7 bases at J, with 9 bases between. Supplemented by reference TRBV19 and TRBJ1-2, the full variable domain reads DGGITQSPKYLFRKEGQNVTLSCEQNLNHDAMYWYRQDPGQGLRLIYYSQIVNDFQKGDIAEGYSVSREKKESFPLTVTSAQKNPTAFYLCASSMTSLGYTFGSGTRLTVV.

For this clone: An end of the junction does not agree with germline; a read error may underlie this. The chain recombines TRBV7-7 with TRBJ2-2, with 8 bases matching TRBD1. This CDR3 contains 16 residues. Germline V lookup: CDR1 SSHAT, CDR2 FNYEAQ (reference sequence). Here the CDR3 DNA reads TGTGCTAGCAGCTTAAGTCAGGGGGCCATAACCGGGGAGCTGTTTTTT. This codes for CASSLSQGAITGELFF.

V gene TRBV9 combines with J gene TRBJ2-5; a weak D match, TRBD1 (6 bases). CDR3 length equals 17 residues. Germline V gene data show CDR1 as SGDLS and CDR2 as YYNGEE. Trimming removed 4 bases at V and 7 bases at J, with 26 bases between. The CDR3 nucleotides read TGTGCCAGCAGCCCAGAATGGGGTTTGGGACCCAGGGGGACCCAGTACTTC. It yields the protein CASSPEWGLGPRGTQYF.

The chain recombines TRBV9 with TRBJ2-1; TRBD1 matches at 7 bases. Germline V gene lookup returns CDR1 SGDLS and CDR2 YYNGEE. With V trimmed by 0 bases and J by 6 bases, 6 bases remained unmatched. This CDR3 has 15 amino acids. Here the CDR3 reads CASSVVGDRANEQFF. CDR3 DNA: TGTGCCAGCAGCGTAGTTGGAGACAGGGCCAATGAGCAGTTCTTC. The full variable domain, rest sourced from reference TRBV9 and TRBJ2-1, is DSGVTQTPKHLITATGQRVTLRCSPRSGDLSVYWYQQSLDQGLQFLIQYYNGEERAKGNILERFSAQQFPDLHSELNLSSLELGDSALYFCASSVVGDRANEQFFGPGTRLTVL.

About this clone: The same CDR3 arises from other DNA sequences in this sample as well. The chain combines TRBV5-1 with TRBJ1-1, with D perhaps matching TRBD1 (6 bases). This CDR3 comprises 15 residues. The V end was cut by 0 bases, the J end by 5 bases, with 14 bases between. CDR1 is SGHRS, CDR2 YFSETQ, per germline. CDR3 in amino acids: CASSLGGGAETEAFF. In DNA form, the CDR3 reads TGCGCCAGCAGCTTGGGTGGGGGGGCCGAAACTGAAGCTTTCTTT.

The rearrangement uses TRBV5-1 and TRBJ2-7; TRBD2 matches at 10 bases. The J call could be wrong; TRBJ2-1 is a better fit for the DNA end. This CDR3 is built from 16 residues. Germline CDR1 reads SGHRS; CDR2 reads YFSETQ. CDR3 bases: TGCGCCAGCAGCCCTCGGACTAGCGGACCCACCTACGAGCAGTTCTTC. Translated: CASSPRTSGPTYEQFF.

This chain uses TRBV4-3 with TRBJ2-1; TRBD1 matches at 7 bases. After removal of 2 bases from V and 11 bases from J, the junction contained 9 bases not matched to a gene. Germline V gives CDR1 LGHNA, CDR2 YSLEER. There are 14 residues in the CDR3. CDR3: CASSQSGGWGKQFF. Written as DNA, the CDR3 is TGCGCCAGCAGCCAATCAGGGGGATGGGGCAAGCAGTTCTTC.

The rearrangement joins TRBV19 to TRBJ1-5; D possibly corresponds to TRBD1 (5 bases). Trimming shortened V by 3 bases and J by 5 bases, and 5 bases separated the two germline ends. This CDR3 comprises 12 residues. Germline V gene sequence: CDR1 LNHDA, CDR2 SQIVND (reference sequence). DNA for the CDR3: TGTGCCAGTAGTATCAGGGATCAGCCCCAGCATTTT. Protein: CASSIRDQPQHF.

The chain couples TRBV9 to TRBJ2-5; TRBD2 matches at 9 bases. The J call may be incorrect, as the DNA end agrees better with TRBJ2-7. The CDR3 length is 15 residues. Germline V gives CDR1 SGDLS, CDR2 YYNGEE. The CDR3 sequence: CASSVGLADTYEQYF. The CDR3 DNA follows: TGTGCCAGCAGCGTAGGACTAGCGGACACCTACGAGCAGTACTTC.

The chain employs TRBV19 and TRBJ1-1, with 9 bases lining up with TRBD1. V gave up 5 bases and J gave up 6 bases; unmatched junction bases: 13. Germline CDR1 is LNHDA and CDR2 is SQIVND (reference sequence). The CDR3 sequence is 16 residues long. The DNA for the CDR3 is TGTGCCAGTAGTCCACGAGGACAGGGGTCTAGGGCTGAAGCTTTCTTT. It codes for CASSPRGQGSRAEAFF. The full variable domain, in which reference TRBV19 and TRBJ1-1 provide the parts outside the CDR3, is DGGITQSPKYLFRKEGQNVTLSCEQNLNHDAMYWYRQDPGQGLRLIYYSQIVNDFQKGDIAEGYSVSREKKESFPLTVTSAQKNPTAFYLCASSPRGQGSRAEAFFGQGTRLTVV.

This chain joins TRBV7-9 and TRBJ2-2, with 12 bases fitting TRBD2. The CDR3 extends over 18 amino acids. Losses at the gene ends were 0 bases for V and 2 bases for J; bases not matched to a gene: 4. In germline, CDR1 is SEHNR, CDR2 FQNEAQ (reference sequence). As DNA, the CDR3 is TGTGCCAGCAGCTTAGCGCCGACTAGCGGGAGAAACACCGGGGAGCTGTTTTTT. Translating gives CASSLAPTSGRNTGELFF.

The V gene is TRBV29-1, the J gene TRBJ1-4, with TRBD1 as a possible D gene (6 bases). The length of the CDR3 is 14 residues. Trimming stripped 4 bases from V and 8 bases from J, with 17 bases between. Germline assignment: CDR1 SQVTM and CDR2 ANQGSEA. As DNA, the CDR3 is TGCAGCGTTGCTACAGGGACGAGGGGAGAAAAACTGTTTTTT. Its protein is CSVATGTRGEKLFF. The variable domain in full, with the rest retrieved from reference TRBV29-1 and TRBJ1-4, is SAVISQKPSRDICQRGTSLTIQCQVDSQVTMMFWYRQQPGQSLTLIATANQGSEATYESGFVIDKFPISRPNLTFSTLTVSNMSPEDSSIYLCSVATGTRGEKLFFGSGTQLSVL.

This chain joins TRBV9 and TRBJ2-5, with 9 bases matching TRBD2. Germline CDR1 is SGDLS and CDR2 is YYNGEE. The CDR3 covers 15 residues. Losses at the gene ends were 4 bases for V and 4 bases for J; bases not matched to a gene: 8. The CDR3 DNA follows: TGTGCCAGCAGCACTAGCGGGTCTAACGGAGAGACCCAGTACTTC. Its translation: CASSTSGSNGETQYF.

This rearrangement joins TRBV4-2 to TRBJ2-4, with a possible D match to TRBD1 (5 bases). Germline values: CDR1 LGHNA, CDR2 YNFKEQ. The CDR3 runs to 18 residues. The V end was cut by 2 bases, the J end by 3 bases, with 20 bases between. DNA of the CDR3: TGTGCCAGCAGCCAACCCCCAGGGCTGAACCCCTACAAAAACATTCAGTACTTC. It codes for CASSQPPGLNPYKNIQYF.

The CDR3 DNA reads as TGTGCCACCAGCAGAGATCGGTTCAGGCGGGATGGCTACACCTTC. Encoded protein: CATSRDRFRRDGYTF. The chain is built from TRBV15 and TRBJ1-2; D remains ambiguous. The CDR3 is 15 residues long. Germline V CDR1 and CDR2: LNHNV, YYDKDF (reference sequence). With 0 bases removed from V and 6 bases from J, the gap between germline ends came to 14 bases. The entire variable domain, with the rest obtained from reference TRBV15 and TRBJ1-2, is as follows: DAMVIQNPRYQVTQFGKPVTLSCSQTLNHNVMYWYQQKSSQAPKLLFHYYDKDFNNEADTPDNFQSRRPNTSFCFLDIRSPGLGDTAMYLCATSRDRFRRDGYTFGSGTRLTVV.

Only a few counts were recorded for this clone. V usage is TRBV5-6 and J usage is TRBJ1-2; TRBD1 aligns across 11 bases. V shed 3 bases and J 3 bases; nucleotides not matched to a gene: 10. The CDR3 covers 17 residues. Germline V CDR1 and CDR2: SGHDT, YYEEEE. The CDR3 spells CASSSSGTGGSDYGYTF. As DNA, the CDR3 is TGTGCCAGCAGCTCGTCCGGGACAGGGGGTTCTGACTATGGCTACACCTTC.

This clone turned up a few times. The V gene is TRBV5-1, the J gene TRBJ1-1, with TRBD1 matching over 7 bases. Germline loops: CDR1 SGHRS, CDR2 YFSETQ. Germline trimming cut 0 bases from V and 3 bases from J; bases unmatched to any gene: 5. The CDR3 consists of 15 residues. CDR3 in DNA: TGCGCCAGCAGCTTGGCCAGGACAGGTGACACTGAAGCTTTCTTT. As protein: CASSLARTGDTEAFF.

This chain joins TRBV25-1 and TRBJ1-2; a weak D match, TRBD1 (6 bases). V was clipped by 5 bases and J by 4 bases, with 17 bases between them. Looked up from germline, CDR1 is MGHDK and CDR2 is SYGVNS. CDR3 size: 15 residues. DNA for the CDR3: TGTGCCAGCAGTCCCTTCAACACAGGGATCTATGGCTACACCTTC. This codes for CASSPFNTGIYGYTF.

This clone has just one count. CDR3 sequence: CASSLVAGAGRTEAFF. CDR3 DNA: TGTGCCAGCAGCTTAGTGGCGGGGGCCGGACGCACTGAAGCTTTCTTT. The chain recombines TRBV7-2 with TRBJ1-1, with D tentatively TRBD1 (6 bases). In germline, CDR1 is SGHTA, CDR2 FQGNSA. The CDR3 runs 16 residues. The V end was cut by 1 base, the J end by 4 bases, with 16 bases between. Looking up the rest from reference TRBV7-2 and TRBJ1-1 gives the full variable domain: GAGVSQSPSNKVTEKGKDVELRCDPISGHTALYWYRQSLGQGLEFLIYFQGNSAPDKSGLPSDRFSAERTGGSVSTLTIQRTQQEDSAVYLCASSLVAGAGRTEAFFGQGTRLTVV.

The rearrangement links TRBV2 to TRBJ2-1; no clear D gene. This CDR3 contains 13 residues. The V end was cut by 1 base, the J end by 10 bases, with 11 bases between. CDR1 and CDR2 from the germline V gene are SNHLY and FYNNEI. The CDR3 bases are TGTGCCAGCAGTGAAGAGGTCGCTAGGGAGCAGTTCTTC. Amino acid sequence: CASSEEVAREQFF.

This clone was found a few times. The J gene is TRBJ1-4, the V gene TRBV6-5; no clear D gene. This CDR3 contains 15 residues. V was trimmed by 7 bases and J by 0 bases, leaving 12 bases between them. The germline CDR1 and CDR2 sequences are MNHEY and SVGAGI. CDR3 coding DNA: TGTGCCAGCACCCCTAACCTTGCAACTAATGAAAAACTGTTTTTT. Translation: CASTPNLATNEKLFF.

This chain joins TRBV11-2 and TRBJ1-4; tentative D call: TRBD1 (6 bases). From germline, CDR1 is SGHAT and CDR2 FQNNGV. The CDR3 totals 15 residues. V dropped 5 bases and J dropped 5 bases, with 15 bases sitting between them. DNA of the CDR3: TGTGCCAGCAGCCCCTTGGGAGGGGGGAATGAAAAACTGTTTTTT. Its protein is CASSPLGGGNEKLFF.

The J gene is TRBJ2-3, the V gene TRBV7-2, with 7 positions matching TRBD2. Germline V gene lookup returns CDR1 SGHTA and CDR2 FQGNSA. V lost 2 bases to trimming and J lost 6 bases; unmatched junction nucleotides: 5. CDR3 size: 14 residues. The CDR3 sequence: CASSLKAGSDTQYF. Written as DNA, the CDR3 is TGTGCCAGCAGCTTAAAAGCGGGAAGTGATACGCAGTATTTT.